This TCR beta chain originates from a study of CD8 T cells in ankylosing spondylitis. Study-level points and caveats: The authors found the disease-linked clones to be CD8+ and relatively rare in peripheral blood.

Using quantitative 5'-RACE with molecular barcodes, the authors made TCR beta libraries. TCRdb re-called the 5' RACE reads through MiXCR, storing one row per CDR3 protein. There are some 220,000 distinct CDR3 sequences in the sample; 8% to 9% occur only once, and more than 4.5% lies in the top ten. Germline-derived CDR1 and CDR2 are MGHDK and SYGVNS. The CDR3 spans 15 residues. Trimming removed 2 bases from V and 7 bases from J, with 17 bases in between. Ten or more counts support this clonotype. Its antigen remains unidentified. The source material was blood, either unsorted or a sorted T cell fraction (not recorded which). The sequence derives from a female donor with ankylosing spondylitis or in good health (not recorded which). This rearrangement joins TRBV25-1 to TRBJ1-1; perhaps TRBD1 as D (5 bases). The CDR3 DNA follows: TGTGCCAGCAGTGAAACCGGGACCCTCCTCAATGAAGCTTTCTTT. Its translation: CASSETGTLLNEAFF.